Described below is a single TCR beta chain sequence and its context. As yet, its antigen is unknown. The data are from a study of cytomegalovirus exposure and HLA in healthy donors. Study-wide results and caveats: Most likely, a cluster of highly shared sequence variants arose as a sequencing artifact. The authors later found TCR association rates varying by HLA locus, with DRB1 most and HLA-C fewest. Across donors, most TCRs were seen rarely, yet some public ones were widespread.

Germline CDR1 is SGHVS and CDR2 is FNYEAQ. V lost 1 base, J lost 5 bases, and 3 bases stayed unmatched. This CDR3 comprises 17 residues. The PCR was carried out with 60 Vbeta primers and 13 Jbeta primers. Here immunoSEQ multiplex PCR was the method, and the copy in TCRdb shows in-frame clones only, minus some. The data show around 170,000 clones, over 75% seen once. The V gene is TRBV7-6, the J gene TRBJ2-1; the match to TRBD2 covers 15 bases. Sequenced sample: PBMCs. The origin of this receptor is a man aged 35-49 years in good health and CMV-seropositive. For the CDR3, the DNA is TGTGCCAGCAGCTTAGGGCGGACTAGCGGGGGGGACAATGAGCAGTTCTTC. This sequence encodes CASSLGRTSGGDNEQFF.